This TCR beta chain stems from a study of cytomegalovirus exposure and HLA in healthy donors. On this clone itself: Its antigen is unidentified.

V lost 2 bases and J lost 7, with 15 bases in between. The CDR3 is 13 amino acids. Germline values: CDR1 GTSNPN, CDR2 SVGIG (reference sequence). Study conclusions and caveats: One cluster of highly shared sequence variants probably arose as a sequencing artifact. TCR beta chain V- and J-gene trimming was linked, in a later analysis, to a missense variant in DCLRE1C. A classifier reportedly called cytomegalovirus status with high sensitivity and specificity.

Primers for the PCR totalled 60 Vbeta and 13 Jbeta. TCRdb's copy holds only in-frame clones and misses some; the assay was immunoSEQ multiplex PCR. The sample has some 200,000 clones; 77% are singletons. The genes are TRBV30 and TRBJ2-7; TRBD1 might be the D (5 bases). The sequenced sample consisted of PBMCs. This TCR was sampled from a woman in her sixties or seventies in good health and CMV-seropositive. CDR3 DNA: TGTGCCTGGAGTACTCGGACACCCCAGGAGCAGTACTTC. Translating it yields CAWSTRTPQEQYF.